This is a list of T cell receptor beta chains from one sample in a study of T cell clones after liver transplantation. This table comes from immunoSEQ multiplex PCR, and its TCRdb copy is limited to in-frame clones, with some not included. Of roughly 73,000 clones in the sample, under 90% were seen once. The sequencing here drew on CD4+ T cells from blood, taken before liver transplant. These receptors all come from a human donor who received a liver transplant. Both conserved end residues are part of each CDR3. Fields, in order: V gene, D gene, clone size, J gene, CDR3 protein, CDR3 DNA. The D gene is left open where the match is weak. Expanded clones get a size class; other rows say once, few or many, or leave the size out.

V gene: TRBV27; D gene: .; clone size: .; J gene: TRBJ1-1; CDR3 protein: CASSFRAGRAFF; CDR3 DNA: TGTGCCAGCAGTTTTCGGGCGGGGAGAGCTTTCTTT
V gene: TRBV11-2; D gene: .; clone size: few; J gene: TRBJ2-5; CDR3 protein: CASSFPQETQYF; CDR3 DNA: TGTGCCAGCAGCTTCCCTCAAGAGACCCAGTACTTC
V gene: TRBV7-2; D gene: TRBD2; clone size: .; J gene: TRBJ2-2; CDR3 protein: CASSPRLAGDWVGELFF; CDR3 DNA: TGTGCCAGCAGCCCAAGACTAGCGGGAGATTGGGTCGGGGAGCTGTTTTTT
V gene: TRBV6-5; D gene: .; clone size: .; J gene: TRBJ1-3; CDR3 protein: CASRQSSGNTIYF; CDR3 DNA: TGTGCCAGCAGGCAGAGCTCTGGAAACACCATATATTTT
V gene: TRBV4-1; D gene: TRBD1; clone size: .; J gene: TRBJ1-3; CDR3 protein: CASSLGTGVGNTIYF; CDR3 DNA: TGCGCCAGCAGCCTGGGGACAGGGGTCGGAAACACCATATATTTT
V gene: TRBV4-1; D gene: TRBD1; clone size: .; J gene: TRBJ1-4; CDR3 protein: CASSQTGPGTGREKLFF; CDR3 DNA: TGCGCCAGCAGCCAGACGGGCCCCGGGACAGGGAGGGAAAAACTGTTTTTT
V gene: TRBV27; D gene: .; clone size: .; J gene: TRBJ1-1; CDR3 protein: CASSPLEARDTEAFF; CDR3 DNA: TGTGCCAGCAGTCCCCTCGAGGCAAGGGACACTGAAGCTTTCTTT
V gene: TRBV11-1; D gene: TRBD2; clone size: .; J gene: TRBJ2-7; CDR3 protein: CASRSPTSSDYEQYF; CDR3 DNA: TGTGCCAGCAGATCCCCGACTAGCTCAGATTACGAGCAGTACTTC
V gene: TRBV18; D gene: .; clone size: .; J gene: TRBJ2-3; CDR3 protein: CASSPARNTDTQYF; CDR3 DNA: TGTGCCAGCTCCCCAGCCAGGAACACAGATACGCAGTATTTT
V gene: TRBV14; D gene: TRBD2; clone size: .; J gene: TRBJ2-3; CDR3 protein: CASSQETSGRSDTQYF; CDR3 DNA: TGTGCCAGCAGCCAAGAGACTAGCGGGAGGTCAGATACGCAGTATTTT
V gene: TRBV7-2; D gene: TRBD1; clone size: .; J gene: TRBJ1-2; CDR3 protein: CASSLGPGGVYGYTF; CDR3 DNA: TGTGCCAGCAGCTTAGGTCCAGGGGGCGTCTATGGCTACACCTTC
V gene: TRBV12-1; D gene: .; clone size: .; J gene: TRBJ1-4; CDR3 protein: CASSCWTGGATNEKLFF; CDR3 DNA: TGTGCCAGCAGCTGCTGGACAGGGGGGGCAACTAATGAAAAACTGTTTTTT
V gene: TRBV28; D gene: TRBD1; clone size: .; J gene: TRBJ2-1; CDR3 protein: CASSYYGGQGFDEQFF; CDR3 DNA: TGTGCCAGCAGTTATTACGGGGGACAGGGTTTCGATGAGCAGTTCTTC